The clone carrying this TCR beta chain has just one count. The CDR3 is 13 amino acids. Germline V gene lookup returns CDR1 MNHEY and CDR2 SMNVEV (reference sequence). The V and J ends lost 5 bases and 8 bases respectively, with 15 bases between them. These data come from a study of control samples from healthy donors and cancer patients. Libraries were prepared by immunoSEQ multiplex PCR; TCRdb keeps only in-frame clonotypes and omits some of them. The repertoire holds approximately 80,000 clones, over 75% seen once, with around 6% in the top ten. The clonotype was recovered from a woman in her fifties or sixties in good health. This sequence joins TRBV27 and TRBJ1-2, with D possibly matching TRBD1 (5 bases). The sequenced sample consisted of blood. CDR3 sequence reads: CASSPIGGKGYTF. The DNA for the CDR3 is TGTGCCAGCAGTCCTATCGGGGGAAAAGGCTACACCTTC.